This T cell receptor beta chain was recorded in a study of blood T cell repertoires in COVID-19. In the study overall: Donors in the United States, Italy and Spain gave samples during acute or convalescent COVID-19. T cells, B-cell-depleted T cells, or PBMCs provided the cDNA or gDNA that served as material.

TCRdb's table, derived via immunoSEQ multiplex PCR, lists solely in-frame clones and lacks some. The sample records hundreds of thousands of clones, under 90% being singletons. This CDR3 spans 13 amino acids. Germline-derived CDR1 and CDR2 are SGHRS and YFSETQ. The V end was cut by 4 bases, the J end by 1 base, with 9 bases between. Sequencing used peripheral blood. The genes are TRBV5-1 and TRBJ2-7; D not certain. This sequence originates from a woman aged 80 or over with active or convalescent COVID-19. The CDR3 spells CASSVERSYEQYF. The CDR3 DNA reads TGCGCCAGCAGCGTAGAACGGTCCTACGAGCAGTACTTC.